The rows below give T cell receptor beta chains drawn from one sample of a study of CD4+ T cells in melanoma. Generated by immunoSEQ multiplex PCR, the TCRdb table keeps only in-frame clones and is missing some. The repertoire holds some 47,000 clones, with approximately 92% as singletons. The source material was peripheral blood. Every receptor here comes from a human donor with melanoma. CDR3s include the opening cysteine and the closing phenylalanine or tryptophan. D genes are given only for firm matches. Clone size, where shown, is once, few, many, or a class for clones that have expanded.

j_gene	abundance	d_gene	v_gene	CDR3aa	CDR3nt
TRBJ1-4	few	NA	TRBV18	CASSLRLGENEKLFF	TGTGCCAGCTCACTGAGGCTGGGAGAGAATGAAAAACTGTTTTTT
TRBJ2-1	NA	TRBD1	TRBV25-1	CASSDRGLYNEQFF	TGTGCCAGCAGTGACAGGGGGCTTTACAATGAGCAGTTCTTC
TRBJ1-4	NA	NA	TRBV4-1	CASSQEGFGGEKLFF	TGCGCCAGCAGCCAAGAAGGGTTTGGGGGTGAAAAACTGTTTTTT
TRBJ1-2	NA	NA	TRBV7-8	CASSRRDGANYGYTF	TGTGCCAGCAGCCGCCGAGACGGGGCTAACTATGGCTACACCTTC
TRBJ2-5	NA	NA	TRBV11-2	CASSLGGGEQYF	TGTGCCAGCAGCTTGGGAGGAGGGGAGCAGTACTTC
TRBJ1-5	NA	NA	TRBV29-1	CSVGFSNQPQHF	TGCAGCGTTGGATTTAGCAATCAGCCCCAGCATTTT
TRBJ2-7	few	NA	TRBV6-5	CASSYSIGSSYEQYF	TGTGCCAGCAGTTACTCGATAGGGAGCTCCTACGAGCAGTACTTC
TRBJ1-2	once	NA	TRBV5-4	CASSLVQYSNYGYTF	TGTGCCAGCAGCTTGGTGCAGTACTCTAACTATGGCTACACCTTC
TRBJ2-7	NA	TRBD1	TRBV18	CASSPVGQGPYEQYF	TGTGCCAGCTCACCGGTCGGACAGGGACCCTACGAGCAGTACTTC
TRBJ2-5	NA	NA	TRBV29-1	CSVWGAGETQYF	TGCAGCGTTTGGGGGGCCGGAGAGACCCAGTACTTC
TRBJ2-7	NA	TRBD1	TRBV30	CAWTPGQSYEQYF	TGTGCCTGGACACCGGGACAGTCCTACGAGCAGTACTTC
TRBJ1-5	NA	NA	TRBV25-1	CASRASSNQPQHF	TGTGCCAGCCGGGCCAGCAGCAATCAGCCCCAGCATTTT
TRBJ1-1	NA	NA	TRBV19	CASSIIRVGYTEAFF	TGTGCCAGTAGTATAATCAGGGTTGGCTACACTGAAGCTTTCTTT
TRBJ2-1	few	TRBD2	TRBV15	CATSFETLGGNSYNEQFF	TGTGCCACCAGTTTCGAGACCCTCGGGGGGAATTCCTACAATGAGCAGTTCTTC
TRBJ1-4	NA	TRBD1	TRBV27	CASSTPGTGDEKLFF	TGTGCCAGCAGCACACCCGGGACAGGGGATGAAAAACTGTTTTTT
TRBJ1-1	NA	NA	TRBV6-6	CASSYPLGGTEAFF	TGTGCCAGCAGTTACCCCCTAGGGGGCACTGAAGCTTTCTTT
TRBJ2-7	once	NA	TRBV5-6	CASSWGDISYEQYF	TGTGCCAGCAGCTGGGGGGACATCTCCTACGAGCAGTACTTC
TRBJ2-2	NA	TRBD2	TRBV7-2	CASSLGLAGGRNTGELFF	TGTGCCAGCAGCTTGGGACTAGCGGGGGGGCGGAACACCGGGGAGCTGTTTTTT
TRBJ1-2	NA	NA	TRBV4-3	CASSQDKPQHYGYTF	TGCGCCAGCAGCCAAGATAAACCCCAACACTATGGCTACACCTTC
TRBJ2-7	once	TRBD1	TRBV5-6	CASSLGGQGKDEQYF	TGTGCCAGCAGCTTGGGGGGACAGGGTAAGGACGAGCAGTACTTC
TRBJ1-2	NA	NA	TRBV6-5	CASSPRRGRREGYTF	TGTGCCAGCAGTCCCCGCCGGGGACGGAGAGAAGGCTACACCTTC
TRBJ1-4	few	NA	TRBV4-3	CASSQGGEGDEKLFF	TGCGCCAGCAGCCAGGGAGGGGAAGGAGATGAAAAACTGTTTTTT
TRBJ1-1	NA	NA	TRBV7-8	CASSSLRTGNTEAFF	TGTGCCAGCAGCTCACTCCGGACGGGGAACACTGAAGCTTTCTTT
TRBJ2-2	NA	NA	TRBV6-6	CASSPGPSVGAGELFF	TGTGCCAGCAGCCCCGGCCCTAGCGTAGGGGCCGGGGAGCTGTTTTTT
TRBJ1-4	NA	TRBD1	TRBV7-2	CASSPPGRGGGEKLFF	TGTGCCAGCAGCCCTCCGGGGCGAGGGGGCGGGGAAAAACTGTTTTTT
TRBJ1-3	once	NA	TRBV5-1	CASSGQDFAGNTIYF	TGCGCCAGCAGCGGGCAGGATTTTGCTGGAAACACCATATATTTT
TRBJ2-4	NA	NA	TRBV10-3	CAISEEGNIQYF	TGTGCCATCAGTGAAGAGGGAAACATTCAGTACTTC
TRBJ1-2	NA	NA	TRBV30	CAWSDGPGSYTF	TGTGCCTGGAGTGACGGCCCCGGGAGCTACACCTTC
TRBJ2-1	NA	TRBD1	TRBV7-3	CASSLTGQGWNEQFF	TGTGCCAGCAGCCTCACGGGACAGGGGTGGAATGAGCAGTTCTTC
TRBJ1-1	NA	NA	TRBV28	CASTYPRGMGTEAFF	TGTGCCAGCACCTACCCTAGGGGCATGGGCACTGAAGCTTTCTTT
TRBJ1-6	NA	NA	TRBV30	CAWSPSSYNSPLHF	TGTGCCTGGAGTCCGAGCTCCTATAATTCACCCCTCCACTTT
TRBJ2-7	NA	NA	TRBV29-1	CSVGRRGSVGEQYF	TGCAGCGTTGGGCGGCGGGGTTCGGTGGGCGAGCAGTACTTC
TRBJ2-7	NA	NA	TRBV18	CASSPVTREQYF	TGTGCCAGCTCACCAGTAACGCGCGAGCAGTACTTC
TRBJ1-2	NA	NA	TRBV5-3	CARSPSSPPLNYGYTF	TGTGCCAGAAGCCCGAGCAGCCCTCCTCTGAACTATGGCTACACCTTC
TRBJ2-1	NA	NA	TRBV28	CASSLSNEQFF	TGTGCCAGCAGTTTATCGAATGAGCAGTTCTTC
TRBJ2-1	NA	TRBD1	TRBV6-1	CASSRAGGVNEQFF	TGTGCCAGCAGTAGGGCAGGGGGTGTCAATGAGCAGTTCTTC
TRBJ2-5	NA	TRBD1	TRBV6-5	CASSYSGQGGQETQYF	TGTGCCAGCAGTTACTCCGGACAGGGGGGGCAAGAGACCCAGTACTTC
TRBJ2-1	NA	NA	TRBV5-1	CASSLAQLNEQFF	TGCGCCAGCAGCTTGGCACAACTCAATGAGCAGTTCTTC
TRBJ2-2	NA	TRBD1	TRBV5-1	CASSLGRGQAGELFF	TGCGCCAGCAGCTTGGGCAGGGGGCAGGCCGGGGAGCTGTTTTTT
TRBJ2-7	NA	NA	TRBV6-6	CASSDSYEQYF	TGTGCCAGCAGTGACAGCTACGAGCAGTACTTC
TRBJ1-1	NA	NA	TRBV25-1	CASSADSLNTEAFF	TGTGCCAGCAGTGCAGACAGTTTGAACACTGAAGCTTTCTTT
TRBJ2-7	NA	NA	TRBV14	CASSPRRGHYEQYF	TGTGCCAGCAGCCCTAGGCGGGGGCACTACGAGCAGTACTTC
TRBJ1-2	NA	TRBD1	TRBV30	CAWSTGTGDYGYTF	TGTGCCTGGAGTACCGGGACAGGGGACTATGGCTACACCTTC
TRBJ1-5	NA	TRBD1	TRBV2	CASRGSRQGGNNQPQHF	TGTGCCAGCAGGGGAAGCCGACAGGGAGGTAACAATCAGCCCCAGCATTTT
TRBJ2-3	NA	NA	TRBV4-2	CASSLGPANTDTQYF	TGTGCCAGCAGCCTGGGACCTGCTAACACAGATACGCAGTATTTT
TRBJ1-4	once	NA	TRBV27	CASRPPGTNEKLFF	TGTGCCAGCAGGCCCCCAGGGACTAATGAAAAACTGTTTTTT
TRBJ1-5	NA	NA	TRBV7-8	CASSFGGNGLFGNQPQHF	TGTGCCAGCAGCTTCGGAGGGAATGGGCTATTTGGCAATCAGCCCCAGCATTTT
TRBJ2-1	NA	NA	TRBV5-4	CASSLGSGYYNEQFF	TGTGCCAGCAGCTTGGGATCGGGTTACTACAATGAGCAGTTCTTC
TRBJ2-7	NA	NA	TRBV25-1	CASSGTGGAYEQYF	TGTGCCAGCAGTGGTACAGGGGGGGCCTACGAGCAGTACTTC
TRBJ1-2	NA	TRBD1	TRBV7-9	CASSKGTGDNGYTF	TGTGCCAGCAGCAAAGGGACAGGGGATAATGGCTACACCTTC
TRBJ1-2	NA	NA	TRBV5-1	CASSLGGVGYTF	TGCGCCAGCAGCTTGGGCGGGGTCGGCTACACCTTC
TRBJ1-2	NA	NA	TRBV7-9	CASSPPHAGAFGYTF	TGTGCCAGCAGTCCACCTCACGCGGGGGCGTTTGGCTACACCTTC
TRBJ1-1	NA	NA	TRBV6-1	CASSEVENTEAFF	TGTGCCAGCAGTGAAGTTGAGAACACTGAAGCTTTCTTT